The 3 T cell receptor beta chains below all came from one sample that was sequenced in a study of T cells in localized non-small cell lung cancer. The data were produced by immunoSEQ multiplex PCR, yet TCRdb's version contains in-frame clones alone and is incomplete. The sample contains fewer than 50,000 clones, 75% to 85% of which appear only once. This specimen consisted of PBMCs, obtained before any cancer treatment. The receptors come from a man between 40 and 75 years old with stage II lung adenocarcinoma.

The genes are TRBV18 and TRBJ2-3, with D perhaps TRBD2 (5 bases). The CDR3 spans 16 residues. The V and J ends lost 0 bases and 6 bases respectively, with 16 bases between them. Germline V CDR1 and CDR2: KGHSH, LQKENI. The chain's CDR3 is CASSPPILARVDTQYF. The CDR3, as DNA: TGTGCCAGCTCACCACCGATTCTAGCCCGCGTGGATACGCAGTATTTT. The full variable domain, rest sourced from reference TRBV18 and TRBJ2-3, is NAGVMQNPRHLVRRRGQEARLRCSPMKGHSHVYWYRQLPEEGLKFMVYLQKENIIDESGMPKERFSAEFPKEGPSILRIQQVVRGDSAAYFCASSPPILARVDTQYFGPGTRLTVL.

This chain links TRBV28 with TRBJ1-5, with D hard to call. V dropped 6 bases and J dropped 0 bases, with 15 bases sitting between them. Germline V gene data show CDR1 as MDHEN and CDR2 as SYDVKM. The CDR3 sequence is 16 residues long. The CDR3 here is CASRILGRNSNQPQHF. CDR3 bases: TGTGCCAGCAGAATCCTAGGGCGGAATAGCAATCAGCCCCAGCATTTT.

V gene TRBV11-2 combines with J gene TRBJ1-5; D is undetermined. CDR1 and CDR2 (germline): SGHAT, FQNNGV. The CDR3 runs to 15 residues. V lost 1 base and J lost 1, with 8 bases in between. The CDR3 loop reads CASSLGRTSNQPQHF. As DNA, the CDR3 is TGTGCCAGCAGCTTAGGGAGGACCAGCAATCAGCCCCAGCATTTT.